This TCR beta chain was found in a study of T cells in women clearing cervical HPV infection. The wider study: Case blood drawn at lesion detection; control blood after infection cleared. With HLA typing for only a few women, HLA confounding remains possible.

Whole-study results and caveats: It is unknown whether associations predate infection; no effector/memory or HPV-specific sorting. CIN3+ cases had significantly higher TCR repertoire richness than controls, but evenness did not differ.

Sequenced by immunoSEQ multiplex PCR; TCRdb stores in-frame clones only, minus some. This sample's clone table lists more than 25,000 clones. About this clone: The antigen is unknown. Read coverage stops 3 residues before the CDR3 terminus; the germline J gene supplies the remainder.

With V trimmed by 0 bases and J by 1 base, 5 bases remained unmatched. This CDR3 is 16 amino acids long. CDR1 and CDR2 from the germline V gene are LGHNT and FRNRAP. Sequenced input: blood buffy coat. The chain combines TRBV12-5 with TRBJ2-7; TRBD1 agrees at 8 bases. The source is a woman aged 18 to 69 with a cervical HPV16 infection that either progressed to CIN3+ or cleared (not recorded which). CDR3 DNA (partial): TGTGCTAGTGGTTTGGTACTCGGACAGGGTTCCTACGAG. Protein product: CASGLVLGQGSYE. The whole CDR3 sequence is CASGLVLGQGSYEQYF.